The following is a T cell receptor beta chain sequence with its context. A much larger clone lies a single base off, so this may be a read error. The data stem from a study of T-cell reconstitution after alpha-beta-depleted transplantation in children. Germline V gene sequence: CDR1 LNHNV, CDR2 YYDKDF (reference sequence). CDR3 length: 15 residues. A TCRbeta library incorporating unique molecular identifiers was prepared. Via MiXCR, TCRdb re-called the PCR reads, giving one row per CDR3 protein. The sample lists about 24,000 distinct CDR3 sequences, approximately 11% occurring once. V and J are TRBV15 and TRBJ2-3, with 12 bases lining up with TRBD2. The material sequenced was PBMCs from the stem cell graft donor, taken from the stem cell graft. This clonotype was obtained from a human donor who donated a stem cell graft to a child with chronic granulomatous disease. The CDR3 region is CATSQTSGSMDTHYF. CDR3 nucleotide sequence: TGTGCCACCAGCCAGACTAGCGGGAGTATGGATACGCATTATTTT.